The TCR beta chain under discussion was sequenced for a study of identical twins. The study's findings and limits: Insertions were reduced in abundant cord blood beta clonotypes but not in memory repertoires.

Template switching introduced a universal primer site, and the cDNA bore unique molecular identifiers. Each CDR3 protein gets one entry after TCRdb re-called the 5' RACE reads with MiXCR. The sample has more than 250,000 distinct CDR3 sequences; approximately 8.5% are singletons. Ten or more counts support this clonotype. Its antigen remains unknown. Germline CDR1 LNHNV, CDR2 YYDKDF (reference sequence). There are 14 residues in the CDR3. V was pared by 1 base and J by 1 base, with 5 bases between. In every case, the donor was a healthy Caucasian. The data also belong to a second study, concerning yellow fever vaccine responses in identical twins.

This chain links TRBV15 with TRBJ2-1; no reliable D call. This TCR was recovered from a woman aged 18-29 years in good health. The sequenced material came from memory (CD45RO+) T cells sorted from blood. CDR3 region: CATSRGDSYNEQFF. The CDR3 bases are TGTGCCACCAGCAGAGGAGATTCCTACAATGAGCAGTTCTTC.